This entry features one T cell receptor beta chain sequence. Sequencing used immunoSEQ multiplex PCR; TCRdb keeps in-frame clones, though not all of them. The table has more than 75,000 clones, more than 65% seen once. V lost 5 bases, J lost 6 bases, and 6 bases stayed unmatched. Germline V lookup: CDR1 MNHNY, CDR2 SVGAGI (reference sequence). This CDR3 region has 14 residues. The data belong to a study of blood T cell repertoires in COVID-19. Study-wide context: Some COVID-19 samples were acute and others convalescent; all came from the United States, Italy and Spain. Sample material is recorded as cDNA or gDNA derived from T cells, B-cell-depleted T cells, or PBMCs.

V usage is TRBV6-6 and J usage is TRBJ2-5; TRBD1 matches at 10 bases. This TCR was recovered from a man in his fifties or sixties with acute or convalescent COVID-19. Specimen: peripheral blood. This chain's CDR3 is CASSLGQGVQTQYF. CDR3 nucleotide sequence: TGTGCCAGCAGTCTCGGACAGGGGGTTCAGACCCAGTACTTC.